Below are 26 T cell receptor beta chains sequenced from a single sample in a study of blood T cell repertoires in COVID-19. Method: immunoSEQ multiplex PCR; TCRdb's copy keeps in-frame clones and lacks some. The sample contains about 60,000 clones, approximately 80% of which appear only once. Sequencing was performed on peripheral blood. These receptors all come from a human donor in a cohort sampled during active COVID-19.

This sequence joins TRBV28 and TRBJ1-3; D perhaps matches TRBD1 (6 bases). Between the trimmed V and J ends, which lost 3 bases and 0 bases, there was a span of 6 bases. CDR3 size: 14 residues. Germline V gene sequence: CDR1 MDHEN, CDR2 SYDVKM. CDR3 amino acids: CASSLDSSGNTIYF. CDR3 sequence (DNA): TGTGCCAGCAGTTTGGACAGCTCTGGAAACACCATATATTTT. The full variable domain, with the rest looked up from reference TRBV28 and TRBJ1-3, is DVKVTQSSRYLVKRTGEKVFLECVQDMDHENMFWYRQDPGLGLRLIYFSYDVKMKEKGDIPEGYSVSREKKERFSLILESASTNQTSMYLCASSLDSSGNTIYFGEGSWLTVV.

The gene calls are TRBV9 and TRBJ1-6, with 7 positions matching TRBD1. The germline V gene has CDR1 SGDLS and CDR2 YYNGEE. The CDR3 extends over 16 amino acids. J was trimmed by 9 bases and V by 0 bases; bases with no gene match: 9. The CDR3 DNA reads as TGTGCCAGCAGCGTAGGTGGACAGGCGTTGGGTTCACCCCTCCACTTT. Its translation is CASSVGGQALGSPLHF.

This chain links TRBV18 with TRBJ1-5; 7 bases align to TRBD1. The CDR3 spans 14 residues. Germline CDR1 and CDR2: KGHSH and LQKENI. The J segment lost 3 bases and the V segment lost 3 bases, leaving 2 bases of the junction unmatched. CDR3 DNA sequence: TGTGCCAGCTCACCCGGACAGGTCAATCAGCCCCAGCATTTT. This gives the protein CASSPGQVNQPQHF. The full variable domain, its missing parts supplied by reference TRBV18 and TRBJ1-5, is NAGVMQNPRHLVRRRGQEARLRCSPMKGHSHVYWYRQLPEEGLKFMVYLQKENIIDESGMPKERFSAEFPKEGPSILRIQQVVRGDSAAYFCASSPGQVNQPQHFGDGTRLSIL.

Judged by abundance, this clone is medium-sized (0.01 to 0.1%). The CDR3 bases are TGTGCCAGCAGCTTGGCTCCAGGGGAGACTGAAGCTTTCTTT. Its protein is CASSLAPGETEAFF. The chain is built from TRBV5-4 and TRBJ1-1; a weak D match, TRBD1 (6 bases). Germline values: CDR1 SGHNT, CDR2 YYREEE (reference sequence). V lost 0 bases to trimming and J lost 5 bases, with 11 bases between them. There are 14 residues in the CDR3.

DNA for the CDR3: TGTGCCAGCAGCTTACAGGGACTAGCGCGGGGCACGCAGTATTTT. Its translation is CASSLQGLARGTQYF. J is TRBJ2-3 and V is TRBV7-2; TRBD2 matches at 10 bases. The CDR3 totals 15 residues. Germline V gene lookup returns CDR1 SGHTA and CDR2 FQGNSA. V trimming: 2 bases; J trimming: 9 bases; junction bases outside the gene matches: 8.

This clone was counted once. The chain links TRBV4-2 to TRBJ2-5, with D possibly being TRBD2 (5 bases). This CDR3 has 17 amino acids. Germline V gene sequence: CDR1 LGHNA, CDR2 YNFKEQ. V lost 1 base, J lost 5 bases, and 20 bases lay in between. The CDR3 spells CASSQVNSGSPEETQYF. In DNA, the CDR3 is TGTGCCAGCAGCCAAGTAAACTCGGGATCCCCGGAGGAGACCCAGTACTTC.

This chain joins TRBV24-1 and TRBJ2-1; 9 nucleotides align to TRBD2. This CDR3 comprises 17 residues. Germline trimming cut 4 bases from V and 8 bases from J; bases unmatched to any gene: 14. CDR1 is KGHDR, CDR2 SFDVKD, per germline. CDR3 region: CATSDDSGTSQVHEQFF. For the CDR3, the DNA is TGTGCCACCAGTGACGACTCAGGGACTAGCCAGGTCCATGAGCAGTTCTTC.

The V call is TRBV24-1, the J call TRBJ1-4, with a possible D match to TRBD1 (6 bases). The germline V and J ends were trimmed by 5 bases and 0 bases, with 12 bases remaining between them. Germline-derived CDR1 and CDR2 are KGHDR and SFDVKD. The CDR3 runs 16 residues. CDR3 nucleotides: TGTGCCACCAGTGCAGGGGCCCTGTCAACTAATGAAAAACTGTTTTTT. As protein: CATSAGALSTNEKLFF.

This clone was detected only a few times. The chain has TRBV7-2 and TRBJ1-2, with 7 bases that match TRBD1. V shed 4 bases and J 1 base; nucleotides not matched to a gene: 12. CDR1 and CDR2 (germline): SGHTA, FQGNSA. The CDR3 loop spans 17 amino acids. The CDR3 is CASSSNRGPLINYGYTF. Here the CDR3 DNA reads TGTGCCAGCAGCTCGAACAGGGGCCCGCTGATTAACTATGGCTACACCTTC.

The V call is TRBV4-3, the J call TRBJ2-3, with D perhaps matching TRBD2 (5 bases). Trimming stripped 3 bases from V and 4 bases from J, with 11 bases between. CDR1 is LGHNA and CDR2 is YSLEER in the germline V gene. The CDR3 totals 14 residues. In DNA, the CDR3 is TGCGCCAGCAGCCAGGCGGGTATCTCAGATACGCAGTATTTT. Amino acid sequence: CASSQAGISDTQYF.

The rearrangement uses TRBV7-3 and TRBJ2-3; TRBD2 is a possible D gene (6 bases). Trimming cost V 5 bases and J 6 bases, with 15 bases left between them. CDR1 and CDR2 (germline): SGHTA, FQGTGA. The CDR3 extends over 14 amino acids. The CDR3 bases are TGTGCCAGCAGCCGATTAGCGGAGGCCGATACGCAGTATTTT. This translates into CASSRLAEADTQYF.

This clone has a handful of counts. The chain has TRBV4-3 and TRBJ2-4; possibly TRBD2 for D (6 bases). V shed 1 base and J shed 2 bases, with 15 bases lying between them. CDR1 and CDR2 (germline): LGHNA, YSLEER. There are 17 residues in the CDR3. CDR3 DNA sequence: TGCGCCAGCAGCCAAGGGGTATCGGGGGTAACCAAAAACATTCAGTACTTC. It is translated as CASSQGVSGVTKNIQYF.

The rearrangement uses TRBV14 and TRBJ2-1; TRBD2 is a possible D gene (6 bases). Trimming removed 2 bases from V and 1 base from J, with 6 bases in between. Germline V gives CDR1 SGHDN, CDR2 FVKESK. This CDR3 is 14 amino acids long. The CDR3 DNA is TGTGCCAGCAGCCAACGGGGGTCCTACAATGAGCAGTTCTTC. Translated, it gives CASSQRGSYNEQFF.

The chain joins TRBV30 to TRBJ1-4; unclear D gene. CDR3 length: 18 amino acids. Germline CDR1 reads GTSNPN; CDR2 reads SVGIG (reference sequence). V shed 0 bases and J shed 4 bases, with 21 bases lying between them. The CDR3 loop is CAWSVRFNGQAYNEKLFF. For the CDR3, the DNA is TGTGCCTGGAGTGTAAGATTTAATGGTCAGGCCTATAATGAAAAACTGTTTTTT. Together with reference TRBV30 and TRBJ1-4, the CDR3 gives the full variable domain: SQTIHQWPATLVQPVGSPLSLECTVEGTSNPNLYWYRQAAGRGLQLLFYSVGIGQISSEVPQNLSASRPQDRQFILSSKKLLLSDSGFYLCAWSVRFNGQAYNEKLFFGSGTQLSVL.

The rearrangement links TRBV28 to TRBJ2-7; TRBD1 is a possible D gene (5 bases). Per the germline V gene, CDR1 is MDHEN and CDR2 is SYDVKM. The CDR3 is 15 residues long. V was clipped by 3 bases and J by 2 bases, with 14 bases between them. The DNA for the CDR3 is TGTGCCAGCAGTTTTAGGCGGAAGGGGACCTACGAGCAGTACTTC. It is translated as CASSFRRKGTYEQYF.

The chain uses TRBV30 and TRBJ2-1, with 8 bases that match TRBD1. CDR3 size: 13 residues. Per the germline V gene, CDR1 is GTSNPN and CDR2 is SVGIG (reference sequence). Trimming removed 8 bases from V and 6 bases from J; junction bases left unmatched: 9. The CDR3 region is CARGQGLGNEQFF. CDR3 coding DNA: TGTGCCCGCGGACAGGGTTTGGGCAATGAGCAGTTCTTC.

This clone has only a few counts. The rearrangement links TRBV5-1 to TRBJ2-5; tentative D call: TRBD1 (7 bases). Trimming removed 0 bases from V and 5 bases from J, with 14 bases in between. The CDR3 totals 15 residues. Germline CDR1 reads SGHRS; CDR2 reads YFSETQ. The CDR3 sequence is CASSLEGGAGETQYF. The CDR3 coding sequence is TGCGCCAGCAGCTTGGAAGGGGGCGCGGGGGAGACCCAGTACTTC.

This clone was seen only once. The chain has TRBV19 and TRBJ2-7, with 10 bases matching TRBD1. The CDR3 is 14 amino acids. V dropped 4 bases and J dropped 4; count of bases not matched to a gene: 4. Germline lookup yields CDR1 LNHDA and CDR2 SQIVND (reference sequence). CDR3 in DNA: TGTGCCAGTAGTAGGACAGGGGGGCTTTACGAGCAGTACTTC. Translation gives CASSRTGGLYEQYF.

This clone appeared once. DNA for the CDR3: TGTGCCAGCAGCTTGGGCAGGGCACAGGGGACCGGGGAGCTGTTTTTT. This sequence encodes CASSLGRAQGTGELFF. The rearrangement uses TRBV5-4 and TRBJ2-2; 7 bases line up with TRBD1. V trimming: 0 bases; J trimming: 5 bases; junction bases outside the gene matches: 7. There are 16 residues in the CDR3. CDR1 and CDR2 from the germline V gene are SGHNT and YYREEE (reference sequence).

There are many counts of this clone. CDR3 coding DNA: TGTGCCAGCAGCCTGCGCATGAGGACAGGGGGAGGGGACGAGCAGTACTTC. It codes for CASSLRMRTGGGDEQYF. The rearrangement joins TRBV5-6 to TRBJ2-7, with 10 bases matching TRBD1. This CDR3 comprises 17 residues. Germline V gives CDR1 SGHDT, CDR2 YYEEEE. Trimming removed 4 bases from V and 5 bases from J; junction bases left unmatched: 15.

In its sample, this clone was seen once. The chain carries TRBV21-1 and TRBJ2-1; no check of the table's D call, TRBD2, against the DNA was made. TRBV21-1 is deemed a pseudogene. The CDR3 covers 20 residues. The CDR3 DNA sequence: TGTGCCAGCAGCCCGCGAGCCAGAGAAAGAAGAGCGGAGACCGACAATGAGCAGTTCTTC. It yields the protein CASSPRARERRAETDNEQFF.

The V and J genes are TRBV2 and TRBJ1-4; D is perhaps TRBD1 (5 bases). Germline-derived CDR1 and CDR2 are SNHLY and FYNNEI. The V end was cut by 4 bases, the J end by 3 bases, with 15 bases between. This CDR3 region has 16 residues. The CDR3 spells CASSAGNVRANEKLFF. In nucleotides, the CDR3 is TGTGCCAGCAGTGCAGGGAACGTTAGGGCTAATGAAAAACTGTTTTTT.

The chain recombines TRBV3-1 (or the pseudogene TRBV3-2) with TRBJ2-7; TRBD1 matches at 8 bases. Germline V gives CDR1 LGHDT, CDR2 YNNKEL (reference sequence). The CDR3 runs to 15 residues. V lost 3 bases and J lost 4; bases outside the gene matches: 8. The CDR3 DNA is TGTGCCAGCAGCCATGTCGGGACAGGACCTTACGAGCAGTACTTC. Translation gives CASSHVGTGPYEQYF.

The chain combines TRBV3-1 (or the pseudogene TRBV3-2) with TRBJ2-7, with D possibly TRBD1 on 5 matching bases. Germline V gives CDR1 LGHDT, CDR2 YNNKEL (reference sequence). The CDR3 has 17 amino acids. V lost 1 base to trimming and J lost 3 bases, with 19 bases between them. DNA for the CDR3: TGTGCCAGCAGCCAAGGGGGCCGGAGACACCGCTTCTACGAGCAGTACTTC. Translation gives CASSQGGRRHRFYEQYF.

This chain connects TRBV18 to TRBJ1-5; the D is unclear. Germline loops: CDR1 KGHSH, CDR2 LQKENI. The CDR3 runs 13 residues. Trimming removed 3 bases from V and 10 bases from J, with 13 bases in between. The CDR3 bases are TGTGCCAGCTCACCGCAGGACGGGAATCCCCAGCATTTT. This gives the protein CASSPQDGNPQHF.

This chain links TRBV24-1 with TRBJ2-7; 8 nucleotides agree with TRBD1. With 1 base clipped from V and 4 bases from J, the junction kept 5 bases outside the gene matches. Germline V gives CDR1 KGHDR, CDR2 SFDVKD. This CDR3 spans 15 amino acids. For the CDR3, the DNA is TGTGCCACCAGTGATTTCCGACAGGGGAGGTACGAGCAGTACTTC. Amino acid sequence: CATSDFRQGRYEQYF.